This T cell receptor beta chain was captured by sequencing in a study of blood T cell repertoires in COVID-19. The CDR3 spans 19 residues. V lost 1 base to trimming and J lost 9 bases; unmatched junction nucleotides: 15. Germline CDR1 and CDR2: SQVTM and ANQGSEA. Source study methods: From reference gene primer amplification, estimates of nucleated cell counts were derived. Sequencing was performed with immunoSEQ multiplex PCR; in TCRdb, only in-frame clones are kept and a portion is missing. The V and J calls and the clone size are those of that table, but D and trimming were determined from the DNA. The table records 140,000 or so clones, approximately 79% of them present only once.

The chain joins TRBV29-1 to TRBJ2-1; TRBD2 agrees at 16 bases. The sample comprised peripheral blood. This sequence originates from a man over 45 with active or convalescent COVID-19. The CDR3 region is CSVEAIGTSGRGLVGEQFF. CDR3 in DNA: TGCAGCGTTGAAGCGATAGGGACTAGCGGGAGGGGATTGGTAGGTGAGCAGTTCTTC.